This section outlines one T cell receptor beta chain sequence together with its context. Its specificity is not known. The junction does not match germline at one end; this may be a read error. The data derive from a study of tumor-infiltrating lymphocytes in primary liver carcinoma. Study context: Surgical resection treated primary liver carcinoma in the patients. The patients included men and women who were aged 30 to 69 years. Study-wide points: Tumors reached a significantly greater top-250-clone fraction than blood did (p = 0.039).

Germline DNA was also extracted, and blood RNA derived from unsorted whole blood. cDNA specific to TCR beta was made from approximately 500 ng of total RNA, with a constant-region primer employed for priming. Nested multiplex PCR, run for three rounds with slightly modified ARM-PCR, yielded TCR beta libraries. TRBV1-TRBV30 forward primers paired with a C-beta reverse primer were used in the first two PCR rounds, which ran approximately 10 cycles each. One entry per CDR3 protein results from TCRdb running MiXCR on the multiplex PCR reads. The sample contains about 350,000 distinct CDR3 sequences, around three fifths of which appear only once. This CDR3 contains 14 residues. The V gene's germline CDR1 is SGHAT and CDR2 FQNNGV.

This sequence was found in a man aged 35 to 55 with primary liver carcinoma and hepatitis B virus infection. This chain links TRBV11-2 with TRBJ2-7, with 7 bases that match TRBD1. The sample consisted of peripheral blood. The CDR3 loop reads CASSLTGAYHEPYF. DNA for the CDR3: TGTGCCAGTAGCTTAACAGGGGCCTACCACGAGCCGTACTTC.